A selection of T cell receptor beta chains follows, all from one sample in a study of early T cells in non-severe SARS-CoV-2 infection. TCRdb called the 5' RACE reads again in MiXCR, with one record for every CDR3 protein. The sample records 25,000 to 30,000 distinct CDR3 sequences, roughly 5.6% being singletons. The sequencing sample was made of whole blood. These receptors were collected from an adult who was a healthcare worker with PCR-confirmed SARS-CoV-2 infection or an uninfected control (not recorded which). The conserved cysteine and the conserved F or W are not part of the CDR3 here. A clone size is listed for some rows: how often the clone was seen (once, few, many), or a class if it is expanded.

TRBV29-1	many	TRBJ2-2	SVGDWSPGELF
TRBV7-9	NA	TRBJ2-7	ASRPKTPGNVEQY
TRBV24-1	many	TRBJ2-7	ATSSDRASYEQY
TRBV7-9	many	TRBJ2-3	ASSPPLGRDSTDTQY
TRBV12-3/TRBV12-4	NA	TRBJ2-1	ASNTLQGSYKEQF
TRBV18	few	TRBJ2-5	ASSPPGMETQY
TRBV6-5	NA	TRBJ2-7	ASTAGLSSYEQY
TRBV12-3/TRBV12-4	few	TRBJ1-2	ASSTGHQDLSYT
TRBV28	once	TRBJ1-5	ASSLHSLSNQPQH
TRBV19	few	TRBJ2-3	ASSIARGPDTQY
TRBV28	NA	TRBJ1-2	ASSYGQASYGYT
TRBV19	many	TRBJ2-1	AILVWAAGEGYNEQF
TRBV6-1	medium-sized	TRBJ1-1	ASSAMTGNTEAF
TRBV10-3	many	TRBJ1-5	AISESITANSNQPQH
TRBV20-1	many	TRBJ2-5	SARKGDGQETQY
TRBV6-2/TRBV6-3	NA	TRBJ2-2	ASTGPTNTGELF
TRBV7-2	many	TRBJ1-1	ASSSKGGTEAF
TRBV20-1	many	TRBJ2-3	SATTDTQY
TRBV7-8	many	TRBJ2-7	ASSGTTGRGAHEQY
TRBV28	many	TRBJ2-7	ASSLARDEQY
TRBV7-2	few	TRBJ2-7	ASSALEVEQY
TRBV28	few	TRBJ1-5	ASSFSGSNQPQH
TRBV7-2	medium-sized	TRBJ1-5	ASSVTREQPQH
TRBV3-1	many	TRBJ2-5	ASSQRRQETQY
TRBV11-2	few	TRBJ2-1	ASSLQRTTYNEQF
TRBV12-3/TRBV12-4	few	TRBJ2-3	ASSFFAGGGVDTQY
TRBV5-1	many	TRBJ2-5	ASSSRTSPGETQY
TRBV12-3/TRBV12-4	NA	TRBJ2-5	ASSLVYETQY
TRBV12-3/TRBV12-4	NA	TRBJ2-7	ASSLGGRKTYEQY